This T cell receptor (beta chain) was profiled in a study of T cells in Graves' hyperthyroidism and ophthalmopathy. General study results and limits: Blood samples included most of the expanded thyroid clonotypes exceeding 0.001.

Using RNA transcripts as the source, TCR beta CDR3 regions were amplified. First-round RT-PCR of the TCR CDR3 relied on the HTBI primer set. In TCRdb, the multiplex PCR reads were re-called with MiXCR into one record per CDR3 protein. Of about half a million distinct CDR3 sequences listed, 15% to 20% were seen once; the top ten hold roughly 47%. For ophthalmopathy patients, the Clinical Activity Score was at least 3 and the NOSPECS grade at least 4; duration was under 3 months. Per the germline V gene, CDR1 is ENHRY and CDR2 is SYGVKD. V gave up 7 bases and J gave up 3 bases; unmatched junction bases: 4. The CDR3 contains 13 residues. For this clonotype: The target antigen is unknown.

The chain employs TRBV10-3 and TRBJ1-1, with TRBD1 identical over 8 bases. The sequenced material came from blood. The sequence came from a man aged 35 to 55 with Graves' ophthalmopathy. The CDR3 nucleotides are TGTGCCATCACCAAGACAGGGGACACTGAAGCTTTCTTT. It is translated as CAITKTGDTEAFF.